This T cell receptor beta chain was recovered during a study of blood T cell repertoires in COVID-19. As handled by the study authors: Researchers report that nucleated cell counts were estimated from reference gene primer amplification. Profiled with immunoSEQ multiplex PCR; TCRdb holds only in-frame clones, not every one. Clone size and the V and J calls come from that table; the DNA yielded D and trimming. The repertoire holds some 200,000 clones, around 83% seen once, with 1.3% in the top ten. In terms of age and location, participants ranged from roughly 18 to 95 years and lived in around 22 US areas. Cohort allocation depended upon clinical history that participants reported. Trimming took 3 bases from V and 7 from J; bases not matched to a gene: 3. The CDR3 contains 15 residues. The germline gives CDR1 MNHEY, CDR2 SMNVEV (reference sequence).

Sequenced sample: PBMCs or T cells enriched from blood (not recorded which). The chain links TRBV27 to TRBJ1-6; 10 nucleotides agree with TRBD1. This receptor was taken from a woman in her forties with acute COVID-19. The CDR3 is CASSLDRGMNSPLHF. The CDR3 DNA sequence: TGTGCCAGCAGTTTGGACAGGGGGATGAATTCACCCCTCCACTTT.